This TCR beta chain was sequenced during a study of beta chain features in type 1 diabetes. Study observations and caveats: Shorter TCRB CDR3s, moderately but significantly so, were found in Type 1 diabetes patients in all four CD4+ subsets.

Trimming pared 5 bases from V and 0 bases from J, leaving 9 bases between. Per germline, CDR1 SEHNR and CDR2 FQNEAQ (reference sequence). The CDR3 extends over 14 amino acids. cDNA synthesis used the whole RNA isolate, giving expressed TCRB sequences. Produced via immunoSEQ multiplex PCR; TCRdb's table is partial and in-frame only. The data show some 270,000 clones, with approximately 10% seen just once and around 0.015% held by the top ten. This clone occurred a few times. Its antigen is not known. The receptor comes from a man aged 25-40 years with type 1 diabetes. The sequencing input was naive CD4+ T cells from blood. The V and J genes are TRBV7-9 and TRBJ2-3; D might be TRBD2 (5 bases). CDR3 DNA: TGTGCCAGCAGCCGGGGAACTAGCACAGATACGCAGTATTTT. This sequence encodes CASSRGTSTDTQYF.